A single sample is the source of the 23 T cell receptor beta chains below, sequenced in a study of T cell clones after liver transplantation. Libraries were prepared by immunoSEQ multiplex PCR; TCRdb keeps only in-frame clonotypes and omits some of them. The repertoire holds tens of thousands of clones, with roughly 92% as singletons. Source: CD4+ T cells from blood, taken around 27 months after liver transplant. The origin of the receptors is a human patient who received a liver transplant. Among the T cells, some may be from the graft donor.

CDR3 nucleotide sequence: TGCAGTGCTGTCGGTAATACGCAGTATTTT. Its translation: CSAVGNTQYF. This rearrangement joins TRBV20-1 to TRBJ2-3; D gene uncertain. The germline CDR1 and CDR2 sequences are DFQATT and SNEGSKA (reference sequence). V lost 5 bases to trimming and J lost 7 bases, with 7 bases between them. This CDR3 spans 10 amino acids.

CDR3 nucleotides: TGTGCCAGCAGTGAAGAGTACCCAATGGAGACCCAGTACTTC. It encodes CASSEEYPMETQYF. The chain is built from TRBV6-1 and TRBJ2-5; D is unresolved. CDR1 and CDR2 from the germline V gene are MNHNS and SASEGT. The CDR3 is made up of 14 amino acids. V lost 1 base and J lost 5, with 11 bases in between.

This chain joins TRBV6-6 and TRBJ1-1; D gene unclear. With 3 bases removed from V and 1 base from J, the gap between germline ends came to 6 bases. Germline CDR1 and CDR2: MNHNY and SVGAGI (reference sequence). The CDR3 has 13 amino acids. CDR3 sequence: CASSYDRNTEAFF. The CDR3 region has the DNA TGTGCCAGCAGTTATGACCGGAACACTGAAGCTTTCTTT.

The chain couples TRBV5-6 to TRBJ1-5; D gene unclear. The ends were cut back, 4 bases at V and 1 base at J, with 6 bases in the middle. This CDR3 is 13 amino acids long. Germline V gene data show CDR1 as SGHDT and CDR2 as YYEEEE. Here the CDR3 reads CASSLRSNQPQHF. The CDR3 region has the DNA TGTGCCAGCAGCCTCCGAAGCAATCAGCCCCAGCATTTT.

The rearrangement joins TRBV6-1 to TRBJ2-7, with 7 bases matching TRBD1. V lost 10 bases, J lost 6 bases, and 9 bases stayed unmatched. Germline CDR1 and CDR2: MNHNS and SASEGT. CDR3 length equals 12 residues. CDR3 bases: TGTGCCACCGACAGGGATCGGCTCGAGCAGTACTTC. It codes for CATDRDRLEQYF.

This rearrangement joins TRBV25-1 to TRBJ2-7; D not resolved. The V end lost 0 bases, the J end lost 7 bases, and 4 bases lay between the germline ends. Germline V lookup: CDR1 MGHDK, CDR2 SYGVNS. The CDR3 is 11 amino acids. The CDR3 sequence is CASSEYGEQYF. The CDR3 bases are TGTGCCAGCAGTGAATATGGGGAGCAGTACTTC.

This chain links TRBV6-1 with TRBJ1-1; D perhaps matches TRBD1 (5 bases). The CDR3 runs to 13 residues. Germline CDR1 and CDR2: MNHNS and SASEGT. V was trimmed by 1 base and J by 9 bases, leaving 12 bases between them. The CDR3 region has the DNA TGTGCCAGCAGTGAAGGGGACGGATACCAAGCTTTCTTT. Amino acids: CASSEGDGYQAFF.

The genes are TRBV4-3 and TRBJ1-1; 9 nucleotides align to TRBD1. The CDR3 sequence is 15 residues long. V lost 3 bases to trimming and J lost 1 base; unmatched junction nucleotides: 3. From germline, CDR1 is LGHNA and CDR2 YSLEER. The CDR3 DNA reads as TGCGCCAGCAGCCACCTGGGACAGGGGAACACTGAAGCTTTCTTT. Encoded protein: CASSHLGQGNTEAFF.

This chain links TRBV5-1 with TRBJ2-3; D is tentatively TRBD1 or TRBD2 (5 bases each). Germline values: CDR1 SGHRS, CDR2 YFSETQ. Trimming shortened V by 4 bases and J by 2 bases, and 11 bases separated the two germline ends. This CDR3 spans 14 amino acids. The CDR3 here is CASSMGTDTDTQYF. In DNA, the CDR3 is TGCGCCAGCAGCATGGGGACGGACACAGATACGCAGTATTTT.

This rearrangement joins TRBV6-4 to TRBJ1-4; D gene ambiguous. The germline V gene encodes CDR1 MRHNA and CDR2 SNTAGT. V gave up 7 bases and J gave up 5 bases, with 14 bases separating them. The CDR3 totals 14 residues. For the CDR3, the DNA is TGTGCCAGCATATCCGCTGGACGGAATGAAAAACTGTTTTTT. It translates to CASISAGRNEKLFF.

This chain uses TRBV18 with TRBJ2-5, with no clear D. The germline V and J ends were trimmed by 5 bases and 4 bases, with 11 bases remaining between them. CDR3 size: 13 residues. Germline V gives CDR1 KGHSH, CDR2 LQKENI. The CDR3 protein is CASSSLLGETQYF. CDR3 sequence (DNA): TGTGCCAGCTCAAGTCTATTGGGAGAGACCCAGTACTTC.

The genes are TRBV30 and TRBJ2-5, with TRBD2 identical over 8 bases. J lost 4 bases, V lost 4 bases, and 11 bases had no gene match. The CDR3 totals 15 residues. Germline CDR1 GTSNPN, CDR2 SVGIG (reference sequence). The chain's CDR3 is CAWNPGRGAGETQYF. Here the CDR3 DNA reads TGTGCCTGGAATCCGGGGCGGGGGGCTGGAGAGACCCAGTACTTC.

This chain uses TRBV5-8 with TRBJ2-3; 8 bases map to TRBD1. Germline trimming cut 2 bases from V and 2 bases from J; bases unmatched to any gene: 4. The germline CDR1 and CDR2 sequences are SGHTS and YDEGEE. This CDR3 has 15 amino acids. This CDR3 reads CASSFGQGYTDTQYF. CDR3 DNA sequence: TGTGCCAGCAGCTTCGGACAGGGATACACAGATACGCAGTATTTT.

The V gene is TRBV18, the J gene TRBJ2-7, with 8 bases fitting TRBD1. Germline trimming cut 4 bases from V and 0 bases from J; bases unmatched to any gene: 2. Germline CDR1 is KGHSH and CDR2 is LQKENI. This CDR3 is 14 amino acids long. The CDR3 sequence is CASSLDRVSYEQYF. The CDR3 DNA reads TGTGCCAGCTCACTGGACAGGGTCTCCTACGAGCAGTACTTC.

The chain employs TRBV7-2 and TRBJ2-7; 10 nucleotides align to TRBD2. Per the germline V gene, CDR1 is SGHTA and CDR2 is FQGNSA. This CDR3 region has 15 residues. The V and J ends lost 6 bases and 4 bases, in that order; junction bases with no gene match: 9. Here the CDR3 DNA reads TGTGCCAGCAGTCCCGGCGGACTAGCGGAATACGAGCAGTACTTC. Translating gives CASSPGGLAEYEQYF.

This sequence joins TRBV5-1 and TRBJ2-7; a possible D gene is TRBD2 (5 bases). The germline V gene encodes CDR1 SGHRS and CDR2 YFSETQ. Trimming shortened V by 4 bases and J by 1 base, and 12 bases separated the two germline ends. The CDR3 runs to 14 residues. CDR3: CASSKGGRSYEQYF. CDR3 in DNA: TGCGCCAGCAGCAAGGGTGGGAGATCCTACGAGCAGTACTTC. The full variable domain, completed using reference TRBV5-1 and TRBJ2-7, is KAGVTQTPRYLIKTRGQQVTLSCSPISGHRSVSWYQQTPGQGLQFLFEYFSETQRNKGNFPGRFSGRQFSNSRSEMNVSTLELGDSALYLCASSKGGRSYEQYFGPGTRLTVT.

J is TRBJ2-3 and V is TRBV6-5; D ambiguous. CDR3 size: 13 residues. V was trimmed by 6 bases and J by 0 bases, leaving 7 bases between them. Germline values: CDR1 MNHEY, CDR2 SVGAGI. The CDR3 region has the DNA TGTGCCAGCAGAAGACTGAGCACAGATACGCAGTATTTT. It is translated as CASRRLSTDTQYF.

The J gene is TRBJ1-3, the V gene TRBV6-5; no clear D gene. CDR3 length equals 15 residues. V lost 0 bases and J 2 bases, leaving 8 bases between the germline ends. Germline assignment: CDR1 MNHEY and CDR2 SVGAGI. The CDR3 bases are TGTGCCAGCAGTTACTCCCCGGATCCTGGAAACACCATATATTTT. As protein: CASSYSPDPGNTIYF.

The chain joins TRBV29-1 to TRBJ2-1; the D is unclear. This CDR3 is 14 amino acids long. Trimming shortened V by 4 bases and J by 3 bases, and 13 bases separated the two germline ends. Germline assignment: CDR1 SQVTM and CDR2 ANQGSEA. The CDR3 protein is CSVGGYRGYNEQFF. The CDR3 DNA reads as TGCAGCGTTGGCGGCTACAGAGGCTACAATGAGCAGTTCTTC.

The genes are TRBV10-2 and TRBJ1-4; D possibly corresponds to TRBD1 (6 bases). Germline lookup yields CDR1 WSHSY and CDR2 SAAADI. The CDR3 is 16 residues long. V was pared by 4 bases and J by 4 bases, with 16 bases between. The CDR3 nucleotides read TGCGCCAGCAGTGGCTCGTGGGGGCGGGTTAATGAAAAACTGTTTTTT. Its protein is CASSGSWGRVNEKLFF.

V gene TRBV7-2 combines with J gene TRBJ2-3, with D unresolved. The CDR3 consists of 14 residues. Germline CDR1 SGHTA, CDR2 FQGNSA. Trimming removed 2 bases at V and 8 bases at J, with 14 bases between. The CDR3 sequence: CASSLRVHDGTQYF. CDR3 nucleotides: TGTGCCAGCAGCTTACGGGTCCATGACGGTACGCAGTATTTT.

This chain joins TRBV5-3 and TRBJ2-2; 11 bases align to TRBD1. TRBV5-3 is assigned to the ORF class and has an uncertain function. The junction had 4 bases not matched to a gene; V was cut back by 3 bases and J by 3 bases. The CDR3 loop spans 16 amino acids. CDR3 amino acids: CARSSTDRGHTGELFF. The DNA for the CDR3 is TGTGCCAGAAGCTCGACGGACAGGGGGCACACCGGGGAGCTGTTTTTT.

The V gene is TRBV6-1, the J gene TRBJ2-5; 9 bases are a match to TRBD1. Germline V gene data show CDR1 as MNHNS and CDR2 as SASEGT. There are 14 residues in the CDR3. V lost 6 bases and J lost 4; bases outside the gene matches: 6. CDR3 sequence: CASSRDRVAETQYF. CDR3 nucleotides: TGTGCCAGCAGCCGGGACAGGGTTGCAGAGACCCAGTACTTC.